A selection of T cell receptor beta chains follows, all from one sample in a study of early T cells in non-severe SARS-CoV-2 infection. MiXCR, applied by TCRdb to the 5' RACE reads, yields one record per CDR3 protein. The sample carries about 44,000 distinct CDR3 sequences, about a quarter recorded once. The sample in question was whole blood, obtained at baseline. These receptors were obtained from an adult who was a healthcare worker with PCR-confirmed SARS-CoV-2 infection or an uninfected control (not recorded which). CDR3s include the opening cysteine and the closing phenylalanine or tryptophan. D genes are given only for firm matches. Clone size is shown for a subset of rows, as once, few, many or a class of expanded clone.

d_gene	j_gene	abundance	v_gene	CDR3nt	CDR3aa
.	TRBJ1-2	.	TRBV7-9	TGTGCCAGCAGACCGACAACTAACTATGGCTACACCTTC	CASRPTTNYGYTF
TRBD1	TRBJ1-2	.	TRBV10-3	TGTGCCATCAGTGATGACAGGGGGCAGCCGGGCTATGGCTACACCTTC	CAISDDRGQPGYGYTF
TRBD1	TRBJ1-2	.	TRBV27	TGTGCCAGCAGTTTAGTAGGGGACAGAAATAACTATGGCCACACCTTC	CASSLVGDRNNYGHTF
.	TRBJ2-7	many	TRBV25-1	TGTGCCAGCACCCCAGGTTACATCTCCACCTACGAGCAGTACTTC	CASTPGYISTYEQYF
TRBD1	TRBJ2-3	.	TRBV5-1	TGCGCCAGTAATACAGGGGTCACAGATACGCAGTATTTT	CASNTGVTDTQYF
.	TRBJ1-1	few	TRBV6-2/TRBV6-3	TGTGCCAGCAGCCCCCCCCGGGGCACTGAAGCTTTCTTT	CASSPPRGTEAFF
.	TRBJ1-1	few	TRBV7-2	TGTGCCAGCAGCTTACTTAGGGGGGACACTGAAGCTTTCTTT	CASSLLRGDTEAFF
.	TRBJ1-1	many	TRBV5-5	TGTGCCAGCAGCCCACTCGGGAACACTGAAGCTTTCTTT	CASSPLGNTEAFF
.	TRBJ2-5	many	TRBV10-2	TGCGCCAGCAGTGTGGGAGAGACCCAGTACTTC	CASSVGETQYF
.	TRBJ1-1	.	TRBV24-1	TGTGCCACCAGTGGTGAGGGGTCCACTGAAGCTTTCTTT	CATSGEGSTEAFF
.	TRBJ2-2	.	TRBV7-3	TGTGCCAGCAGTATAATGGGCGCCGGGGAGCTGTTTTTT	CASSIMGAGELFF